A selection of T cell receptor beta chains follows, all from one sample in a study of T-cell memory formation after mild COVID-19. MiXCR was run by TCRdb on the 5' RACE reads, yielding one entry per CDR3 protein. The sample contains about 250,000 distinct CDR3 sequences, just over 15% of which appear only once. Sequencing used PBMCs or a T cell subset sorted from them (not recorded which). These receptors came from an adult woman who had mild COVID-19 (a few samples of this study predate the infection). Cell type and time point are not known. Both conserved end residues are part of each CDR3. The D gene is left open where the match is weak. Expanded clones get a size class; other rows say once, few or many, or leave the size out.

TRBJ2-2 | TRBV7-9 | NA | few | CASSAALDGTGELFF | TGTGCCAGCAGCGCAGCCCTGGACGGCACCGGGGAGCTGTTTTTT
TRBJ2-5 | TRBV21-1 | NA | few | CASSKGGQETQYF | TGTGCCAGCAGCAAAGGTGGGCAAGAGACCCAGTACTTC
TRBJ1-1 | TRBV4-2 | NA | few | CASSQEEQENTEAFF | TGTGCCAGCAGCCAAGAAGAACAGGAGAACACTGAAGCTTTCTTT
TRBJ2-5 | TRBV5-5 | NA | few | CASSSITTETQYF | TGTGCCAGCAGCTCAATAACGACGGAGACCCAGTACTTC
TRBJ1-5 | TRBV6-5 | NA | few | CASKGGARNQPQHF | TGTGCCAGCAAAGGAGGGGCCAGAAATCAGCCCCAGCATTTT
TRBJ2-5 | TRBV5-1 | TRBD2 | few | CASSLGTSGGAVVETQYF | TGCGCCAGCAGCCTCGGGACTAGCGGGGGGGCAGTTGTTGAGACCCAGTACTTC
TRBJ2-2 | TRBV12-3/TRBV12-4 | NA | few | CATTPGGYGELFF | TGTGCCACCACACCTGGGGGTTACGGGGAGCTGTTTTTT
TRBJ1-2 | TRBV3-1 | TRBD1 | many | CASSQMWDRSNYGYTF | TGTGCCAGCAGCCAAATGTGGGACAGATCTAACTATGGCTACACCTTC
TRBJ2-7 | TRBV13 | NA | NA | CASSLSGRYDGEQYF | TGTGCCAGCAGCTTGTCGGGACGGTATGATGGCGAGCAGTACTTC
TRBJ2-1 | TRBV5-1 | TRBD1 | many | CASSVGQGSNEQFF | TGCGCCAGCAGCGTGGGACAGGGGTCTAATGAGCAGTTCTTC
TRBJ2-7 | TRBV5-1 | TRBD1 | many | CASSPGQSSYEQYF | TGCGCCAGCAGCCCGGGACAGAGCTCCTACGAGCAGTACTTC
TRBJ1-5 | TRBV12-3/TRBV12-4 | TRBD1 | few | CASSRTGPQQPQHF | TGTGCCAGCAGTAGGACAGGGCCGCAACAGCCCCAGCATTTT
TRBJ2-3 | TRBV29-1 | TRBD1 | few | CSVRGTGWTDTQYF | TGCAGCGTACGTGGGACAGGGTGGACAGATACGCAGTATTTT
TRBJ2-1 | TRBV6-6 | NA | NA | CASITTAQGSNEQFF | TGTGCCAGCATTACGACGGCCCAAGGTAGCAATGAGCAGTTCTTC
TRBJ2-5 | TRBV6-5 | TRBD2 | NA | CASSPLLAGGPGTQYF | TGTGCCAGCAGTCCACTCCTCGCGGGGGGGCCAGGGACCCAGTACTTC
TRBJ2-1 | TRBV5-1 | TRBD2 | few | CASSPRGAGESEQFF | TGCGCCAGCAGCCCCCGAGGAGCGGGAGAATCTGAGCAGTTCTTC
TRBJ2-3 | TRBV5-1 | TRBD1 | few | CASSLAPGQASDTQYF | TGCGCCAGCAGCTTGGCTCCGGGACAGGCCTCAGATACGCAGTATTTT
TRBJ2-3 | TRBV12-3/TRBV12-4 | TRBD1 | few | CASRGQGKDTQYF | TGTGCCAGCAGGGGACAGGGTAAAGATACGCAGTATTTT
TRBJ1-2 | TRBV12-3/TRBV12-4 | TRBD1 | NA | CASQGGTDPGYTF | TGTGCCAGTCAGGGGGGGACCGATCCTGGCTACACCTTC
TRBJ2-7 | TRBV2 | NA | few | CASSQLIYEQYF | TGTGCCAGCAGCCAACTGATCTACGAGCAGTACTTC
TRBJ1-2 | TRBV3-1 | TRBD1 | NA | CASSLTGARGGYTF | TGTGCCAGCAGCCTTACAGGAGCCAGGGGGGGCTACACCTTC
TRBJ1-4 | TRBV5-1 | NA | few | CASSSAGIGEKLFF | TGCGCCAGCAGCTCGGCAGGGATTGGAGAAAAACTGTTTTTT
TRBJ1-6 | TRBV7-9 | NA | NA | CASSLFGQGLYNSPLHF | TGTGCCAGCAGCTTATTTGGGCAGGGACTCTATAATTCACCCCTCCACTTT
TRBJ1-1 | TRBV11-1 | NA | NA | CASSLDTGQQAFF | TGTGCCAGCAGCTTAGACACGGGGCAACAAGCTTTCTTT
TRBJ2-7 | TRBV7-2 | NA | NA | CASRPDRGQGEQYF | TGTGCCAGCAGACCGGATCGGGGGCAAGGGGAGCAGTACTTC
TRBJ1-5 | TRBV20-1 | TRBD1 | many | CSASEQGDQPQHF | TGCAGTGCTAGCGAGCAGGGGGATCAGCCCCAGCATTTT
TRBJ1-6 | TRBV20-1 | NA | few | CSAREVWDTYNSPLHF | TGCAGTGCTAGAGAAGTATGGGACACGTATAATTCACCCCTCCACTTT
TRBJ2-7 | TRBV5-5 | NA | NA | CASSLASGAQYEQYF | TGTGCCAGCAGCTTGGCCTCGGGGGCCCAATACGAGCAGTACTTC
TRBJ2-7 | TRBV20-1 | NA | few | CSANGGTYEQYF | TGCAGTGCTAACGGGGGAACCTACGAGCAGTACTTC
TRBJ2-7 | TRBV10-3 | TRBD2 | NA | CAISHSGRAGFYEQYF | TGTGCCATCAGTCATAGCGGGAGGGCCGGTTTCTACGAGCAGTACTTC
TRBJ1-3 | TRBV18 | NA | NA | CASSPGLGNTIYF | TGTGCCAGCTCACCAGGGTTGGGAAACACCATATATTTT
TRBJ2-3 | TRBV5-1 | TRBD1 | few | CASLPGQALTDTQYF | TGCGCCAGCCTCCCAGGACAGGCCCTCACAGATACGCAGTATTTT
TRBJ2-4 | TRBV9 | NA | NA | CASSAEGQGNIQYF | TGTGCCAGCAGCGCCGAGGGACAAGGAAACATTCAGTACTTC
TRBJ2-2 | TRBV10-3 | NA | few | CAISEGGPGIGGELFF | TGTGCCATCAGTGAGGGGGGACCCGGAATCGGCGGGGAGCTGTTTTTT
TRBJ2-1 | TRBV6-1 | TRBD2 | NA | CAISSLAGGLNEQFF | TGTGCCATCAGCTCCTTAGCGGGGGGGTTGAATGAGCAGTTCTTC
TRBJ1-6 | TRBV4-1 | TRBD1 | few | CASSQTGGANYNSPLHF | TGCGCCAGCAGCCAGACAGGGGGCGCCAACTATAATTCACCCCTCCACTTT
TRBJ1-2 | TRBV6-5 | TRBD1 | many | CASSYSGTGAGYTF | TGTGCCAGCAGTTACTCCGGGACAGGGGCTGGCTACACCTTC
TRBJ2-3 | TRBV7-2 | TRBD2 | NA | CASSLAASGRATDTQYF | TGTGCCAGCAGCTTAGCGGCTAGCGGGAGGGCCACAGATACGCAGTATTTT
TRBJ2-4 | TRBV19 | TRBD1 | many | CASSDRGKNIQYF | TGTGCCAGTAGTGACAGGGGGAAAAACATTCAGTACTTC
TRBJ2-3 | TRBV18 | TRBD1 | few | CASSPPNRGRADTQYF | TGTGCCAGCTCACCACCGAACAGGGGGCGAGCAGATACGCAGTATTTT
TRBJ2-3 | TRBV20-1 | NA | once | CSARDHFQSTDTQYF | TGCAGTGCTAGAGATCATTTCCAGAGCACAGATACGCAGTATTTT
TRBJ2-4 | TRBV6-5 | NA | NA | CASSFPGSQGQYF | TGTGCCAGCAGCTTCCCAGGGTCACAGGGTCAGTACTTC
TRBJ1-2 | TRBV18 | NA | NA | CASSPLSGIDGYTF | TGTGCCAGCTCACCACTATCAGGGATAGATGGCTACACCTTC
TRBJ1-4 | TRBV7-2 | NA | few | CASSLAGWGEKLFF | TGTGCCAGCAGCTTAGCGGGATGGGGTGAAAAACTGTTTTTT
TRBJ2-1 | TRBV4-2 | NA | many | CASSQDIHSSYNEQFF | TGTGCCAGCAGCCAAGACATTCACAGCTCCTACAATGAGCAGTTCTTC
TRBJ2-2 | TRBV2 | NA | few | CASSVLSGELFF | TGTGCCAGCAGTGTGTTGTCCGGGGAGCTGTTTTTT
TRBJ1-5 | TRBV27 | TRBD1 | few | CASGQTGDGNQPQHF | TGTGCCAGCGGACAGACAGGGGACGGCAATCAGCCCCAGCATTTT
TRBJ2-5 | TRBV27 | NA | few | CASSGAPTGEQETQYF | TGTGCCAGCAGTGGGGCCCCCACTGGGGAACAAGAGACCCAGTACTTC